These 28 T cell receptor beta chains share one sample of origin, sequenced in a study of cytomegalovirus exposure and HLA in healthy donors. The PCR was carried out with 60 Vbeta primers and 13 Jbeta primers. Assay: immunoSEQ multiplex PCR; the TCRdb copy retains only in-frame clones and omits some. The sample consists of 170,000 or so clones, approximately 84% of them appearing once. Sequences were obtained from PBMCs. These receptors all stem from a girl aged 5-17 years in good health and CMV-seropositive.

The V call is TRBV6-5, the J call TRBJ1-2, with D perhaps TRBD1 (5 bases). CDR3 length equals 14 residues. Germline V lookup: CDR1 MNHEY, CDR2 SVGAGI. V was clipped by 9 bases and J by 0 bases, with 14 bases between them. The CDR3 DNA reads TGTGCCAGTTCCTGGGGGGGTCCTAACTATGGCTACACCTTC. This translates into CASSWGGPNYGYTF.

The chain is built from TRBV2 and TRBJ1-4; 7 bases align to TRBD1. CDR1 SNHLY and CDR2 FYNNEI come from the germline V gene. This CDR3 region has 15 residues. V dropped 6 bases and J dropped 0; count of bases not matched to a gene: 4. The CDR3 sequence is CASRGQHATNEKLFF. The CDR3, as DNA: TGTGCCAGCAGGGGACAGCATGCAACTAATGAAAAACTGTTTTTT.

The rearrangement joins TRBV5-4 to TRBJ1-1; D may be TRBD1 (5 bases). Germline V gene sequence: CDR1 SGHNT, CDR2 YYREEE (reference sequence). CDR3 length: 15 amino acids. Trimming took off 4 bases at V and 0 bases at J, with 13 bases between the two ends. For the CDR3, the DNA is TGTGCCAGCAGCCCGGGAGGGGCTTTGAACACTGAAGCTTTCTTT. Translated, it gives CASSPGGALNTEAFF.

This clone was counted between two and nine times. The V gene is TRBV19, the J gene TRBJ2-2; possibly TRBD2 for D (6 bases). CDR3 length equals 14 residues. V gave up 7 bases and J gave up 0 bases, with 9 bases separating them. CDR1 is LNHDA, CDR2 SQIVND, per germline (reference sequence). This CDR3 is CASTAGPNTGELFF. Written as DNA, the CDR3 is TGTGCCAGTACAGCGGGCCCGAACACCGGGGAGCTGTTTTTT.

This chain links TRBV28 with TRBJ1-2; no reliable D call. This CDR3 is 15 amino acids long. Per the germline V gene, CDR1 is MDHEN and CDR2 is SYDVKM. Trimming left V 6 bases short and J 0 bases short, with 14 bases between. The CDR3 reads CASSQPSATNYGYTF. The CDR3 bases are TGTGCCAGCAGCCAACCCAGCGCAACTAACTATGGCTACACCTTC.

V is TRBV9 and J is TRBJ1-5; tentatively, D is TRBD1 (6 bases). In germline, CDR1 is SGDLS, CDR2 YYNGEE. V shed 1 base and J shed 7 bases, with 9 bases lying between them. The CDR3 totals 13 residues. CDR3 in DNA: TGTGCCAGCAGCGTAACAGGGCAACAGCCCCAGCATTTT. Translating it yields CASSVTGQQPQHF.

The V gene is TRBV11-1, the J gene TRBJ1-1, with D unclear. V dropped 4 bases and J dropped 4 bases, with 4 bases sitting between them. CDR1 is SGHAT and CDR2 is FQDESV in the germline V gene (reference sequence). The CDR3 has 11 amino acids. CDR3 coding DNA: TGTGCCAGCAGCTCGGGCACTGAAGCTTTCTTT. It specifies CASSSGTEAFF.

The V and J genes are TRBV19 and TRBJ1-1; D is perhaps TRBD1 (6 bases). Trimming pared 8 bases from V and 5 bases from J, leaving 12 bases between. The germline V gene encodes CDR1 LNHDA and CDR2 SQIVND (reference sequence). The CDR3 consists of 12 residues. CDR3: CASQRGGTEAFF. The CDR3, as DNA: TGTGCCAGTCAAAGGGGGGGGACTGAAGCTTTCTTT.

The CDR3 sequence: CASSPGQGEGYEQYF. The CDR3 DNA reads as TGCGCCAGCAGCCCGGGACAGGGAGAGGGATACGAGCAGTACTTC. This chain joins TRBV5-1 and TRBJ2-7, with TRBD1 matching 9 bases. Trimming took 4 bases from V and 4 from J; bases not matched to a gene: 9. The CDR3 is made up of 15 amino acids. Germline-derived CDR1 and CDR2 are SGHRS and YFSETQ.

This sequence joins TRBV9 and TRBJ2-1; D ambiguous. This CDR3 is built from 15 residues. CDR1 and CDR2 (germline): SGDLS, YYNGEE. V was trimmed by 0 bases and J by 5 bases, leaving 12 bases between them. The chain's CDR3 is CASSVAAQRNNEQFF. The CDR3 DNA reads TGTGCCAGCAGCGTAGCTGCCCAGCGTAACAATGAGCAGTTCTTC.

V and J are TRBV10-3 and TRBJ2-1; no reliable D call. Trimming pared 1 base from V and 8 bases from J, leaving 9 bases between. The CDR3 sequence is 13 residues long. Germline CDR1 reads ENHRY; CDR2 reads SYGVKD. The CDR3 here is CAISELGTDEQFF. CDR3 sequence (DNA): TGTGCCATCAGTGAGTTAGGTACAGATGAGCAGTTCTTC.

The chain is built from TRBV4-1 and TRBJ2-7, with 9 nucleotides matching TRBD2. J lost 4 bases, V lost 4 bases, and 14 bases had no gene match. This CDR3 comprises 17 residues. The germline V gene has CDR1 MGHRA and CDR2 YSYEKL. The CDR3 is CASSLQSSGGITYEQYF. The CDR3 bases are TGCGCCAGCAGCCTACAGAGTAGCGGGGGAATTACGTACGAGCAGTACTTC.

V usage is TRBV4-1 and J usage is TRBJ1-2; 9 bases fit TRBD1. J was trimmed by 2 bases and V by 3 bases; bases with no gene match: 7. Germline CDR1 reads MGHRA; CDR2 reads YSYEKL. The CDR3 length is 16 residues. CDR3: CASSQTGQGLNYGYTF. Here the CDR3 DNA reads TGCGCCAGCAGCCAGACTGGACAGGGGTTAAACTATGGCTACACCTTC.

This chain links TRBV5-6 with TRBJ2-1, with TRBD1 matching 7 bases. The CDR3 spans 13 residues. The germline CDR1 and CDR2 sequences are SGHDT and YYEEEE. Trimming took 4 bases from V and 11 from J; bases not matched to a gene: 9. This chain's CDR3 is CASSPDRAPQQFF. The CDR3 bases are TGTGCCAGCAGCCCCGACAGGGCACCTCAGCAGTTCTTC.

Comment on this clone: Distinct nucleotide sequences in the sample also encode this CDR3. The genes are TRBV2 and TRBJ1-1; 7 bases are shared with TRBD1. Germline V gene sequence: CDR1 SNHLY, CDR2 FYNNEI. The CDR3 is 13 amino acids. J was trimmed by 2 bases and V by 6 bases; bases with no gene match: 3. CDR3 amino acids: CASSDRVNTEAFF. The CDR3 bases are TGTGCCAGCAGCGACAGGGTAAACACTGAAGCTTTCTTT.

The chain employs TRBV11-3 and TRBJ1-1; D possibly corresponds to TRBD1 (6 bases). V was pared by 8 bases and J by 0 bases, with 7 bases between. Germline-derived CDR1 and CDR2 are SGHNT and YENEEA. The CDR3 spans 12 residues. The CDR3 sequence: CASGQMNTEAFF. The CDR3 DNA sequence: TGTGCCAGCGGACAGATGAACACTGAAGCTTTCTTT.

The chain employs TRBV15 and TRBJ1-1; the D gene is possibly TRBD1 (5 bases). V was shortened by 5 bases and J by 5 bases, with 18 bases between the two germline ends. There are 15 residues in the CDR3. Per the germline V gene, CDR1 is LNHNV and CDR2 is YYDKDF (reference sequence). Here the CDR3 reads CATSPWGVEGTEAFF. Written as DNA, the CDR3 is TGTGCCACCAGCCCTTGGGGGGTAGAAGGGACTGAAGCTTTCTTT.

V gene TRBV5-6 combines with J gene TRBJ1-2, with D possibly being TRBD1 (5 bases). The length of the CDR3 is 18 residues. The germline CDR1 and CDR2 sequences are SGHDT and YYEEEE. V was shortened by 1 base and J by 4 bases, with 23 bases between the two germline ends. The CDR3, as DNA: TGTGCCAGCAGCTTGTTTTTCAGGGCCTCCGATTACTCCTATGGCTACACCTTC. Its translation is CASSLFFRASDYSYGYTF.

CDR3 DNA sequence: TGTGCCAGCAGTTCAGGACTAGCTCGCACAGATACGCAGTATTTT. This codes for CASSSGLARTDTQYF. The V call is TRBV6-5, the J call TRBJ2-3, with TRBD2 identical over 8 bases. CDR3 length: 15 amino acids. Germline V gene data show CDR1 as MNHEY and CDR2 as SVGAGI. Trimming took 4 bases from V and 1 from J; bases not matched to a gene: 4.

This sequence joins TRBV7-9 and TRBJ1-5, with D possibly being TRBD1 (5 bases). Germline CDR1 SEHNR, CDR2 FQNEAQ (reference sequence). This CDR3 region has 19 residues. Trimming stripped 5 bases from V and 0 bases from J, with 23 bases between. The DNA for the CDR3 is TGTGCCAGCAGCGGGGGGATCTTAGGGCGGATTTATAGCAATCAGCCCCAGCATTTT. Protein sequence: CASSGGILGRIYSNQPQHF.

The V call is TRBV12-5, the J call TRBJ2-1; 7 nucleotides align to TRBD1. CDR1 is LGHNT and CDR2 is FRNRAP in the germline V gene. Trimming removed 1 base from V and 15 bases from J; junction bases left unmatched: 9. CDR3 length: 13 residues. CDR3 region: CASGLGHDRVPFF. The DNA of the CDR3 is TGTGCTAGTGGTTTGGGACACGACAGGGTTCCGTTCTTC. The entire variable domain, with the rest obtained from reference TRBV12-5 and TRBJ2-1, is as follows: DARVTQTPRHKVTEMGQEVTMRCQPILGHNTVFWYRQTMMQGLELLAYFRNRAPLDDSGMPKDRFSAEMPDATLATLKIQPSEPRDSAVYFCASGLGHDRVPFFGPGTRLTVL.

This chain joins TRBV6-4 and TRBJ2-1; 9 nucleotides align to TRBD1. In germline, CDR1 is MRHNA, CDR2 SNTAGT. The trim removed 0 bases at V and 6 bases at J, leaving 0 bases unmatched. The CDR3 is 14 amino acids. This CDR3 is CASSDSTGGNEQFF. The CDR3 region has the DNA TGTGCCAGCAGTGACTCGACAGGGGGCAATGAGCAGTTCTTC.

This clone was picked up one time. The V and J genes are TRBV9 and TRBJ1-5; D unclear. Between the trimmed V and J ends, which lost 4 bases and 2 bases, there was a span of 7 bases. The germline V gene encodes CDR1 SGDLS and CDR2 YYNGEE. This CDR3 has 13 residues. CDR3 sequence reads: CASSPRGNQPQHF. CDR3 DNA sequence: TGTGCCAGCAGCCCCCGGGGCAATCAGCCCCAGCATTTT.

The chain links TRBV6-1 to TRBJ2-1, with 9 bases identical to TRBD2. V lost 3 bases and J lost 8; bases outside the gene matches: 8. Germline loops: CDR1 MNHNS, CDR2 SASEGT. This CDR3 comprises 15 residues. The CDR3 is CASSEEASGAHEQFF. DNA of the CDR3: TGTGCCAGCAGTGAGGAGGCTAGCGGGGCCCATGAGCAGTTCTTC.

The chain carries TRBV5-4 and TRBJ2-2; D is uncertain. CDR1 and CDR2 (germline): SGHNT, YYREEE (reference sequence). The CDR3 totals 11 residues. V was clipped by 2 bases and J by 6 bases, with 2 bases between them. CDR3 region: CASSFAGELFF. DNA of the CDR3: TGTGCCAGCAGCTTCGCCGGGGAGCTGTTTTTT.

This chain joins TRBV12-5 and TRBJ2-7; D is uncertain. CDR3 length: 14 residues. V lost 1 base and J lost 3, with 10 bases in between. CDR1 LGHNT and CDR2 FRNRAP come from the germline V gene. CDR3 coding DNA: TGTGCTAGTGGTTTGGCTTTAAACTTCTACGAGCAGTACTTC. Protein sequence: CASGLALNFYEQYF.

The rearrangement uses TRBV7-6 and TRBJ2-7, with D possibly matching TRBD1 (6 bases). The germline V gene encodes CDR1 SGHVS and CDR2 FNYEAQ. The CDR3 is made up of 14 amino acids. V lost 4 bases, J lost 1 base, and 11 bases lay in between. The CDR3 sequence is CASSSMDSSYEQYF. The CDR3, as DNA: TGTGCCAGCAGCTCAATGGACAGTTCCTACGAGCAGTACTTC.

Written as DNA, the CDR3 is TGCGCCAGCAGCCAGCCCCGTCCCCAGGGTGGCGAGCAGTACTTC. Translation gives CASSQPRPQGGEQYF. The chain links TRBV4-1 to TRBJ2-7, with D maybe TRBD1 (5 bases). V gave up 3 bases and J gave up 6 bases, with 18 bases separating them. Germline V CDR1 and CDR2: MGHRA, YSYEKL. The CDR3 spans 15 residues.